The sequence of this T cell receptor (beta chain) was determined in a study of PD-1 blockade in classical Hodgkin lymphoma. General observations from the study: It was among complete responders that baseline diversity resembled that of newly diagnosed patients. By C4D1 there was a significant rise in CD4+ TCR diversity but not in CD8+ TCR diversity.

Remarks on this clone: Antigen: not known.

Produced via immunoSEQ multiplex PCR; TCRdb's table is partial and in-frame only. The data contain 75,000 to 95,000 clones, nearly 85% of them singletons. Time point: cycle 4 day 1 (C4D1), after around six weeks of nivolumab. Following autologous stem cell transplantation, relapse occurred in every patient, and exposure to brentuximab vedotin varied. CDR1 and CDR2 (germline): MNHNS, SASEGT. This CDR3 has 14 residues. With V trimmed by 4 bases and J by 8 bases, 6 bases remained unmatched. Sequenced here: peripheral blood mononuclear cells (PBMCs), sampled before the fourth cycle of nivolumab. This sequence was found in a human donor with classical Hodgkin lymphoma. The rearrangement joins TRBV6-1 to TRBJ2-4; the match to TRBD1 covers 9 bases. The DNA for the CDR3 is TGTGCCAGCAGTGGGACAGGGGTTACGGACATTCAGTACTTC. Protein product: CASSGTGVTDIQYF.